These T cell receptor beta chains were read from a single sample in a study of T-cell reconstitution after alpha-beta-depleted transplantation in children. TCRdb called the PCR reads again in MiXCR, with one record for every CDR3 protein. In the table there are a few thousand distinct CDR3 sequences, roughly 24% of which are singletons. Material: PBMCs, mostly from graft donor cells, obtained 60 days after TCRalphabeta/CD19-depleted stem cell transplant. The receptors shown here come from a male patient under 10 years old who had a stem cell transplant for acute lymphoblastic leukemia, so the T cells may come from the graft donor. Both conserved end residues are part of each CDR3. D genes are given only for firm matches. Clone size, where shown, is once, few, many, or a class for clones that have expanded.

TRBV6-5	NA	TRBJ2-2	medium-sized	TGTGCCAGCCAGGCCGGGACCCTATCGTCGTTTAACACCGGGGAGCTGTTTTTT	CASQAGTLSSFNTGELFF
TRBV4-1	NA	TRBJ1-5	medium-sized	TGCGCCAGCAGCCAAGTGGGGGGCGGTCAGCCCCAGCATTTT	CASSQVGGGQPQHF
TRBV7-9	TRBD2	TRBJ2-3	many	TGTGCCAGCAGCTTGAGCGGGAGGTCCCCAGATACGCAGTATTTT	CASSLSGRSPDTQYF
TRBV18	TRBD1	TRBJ1-2	NA	TGTGCCAGCTCCATGGACAGGACTAACTATGGCTACACCTTC	CASSMDRTNYGYTF
TRBV3-1	NA	TRBJ2-7	NA	TGTGCCAGCAGCCAAGCTTTTGGAGGGGGGTACTACGAGCAGTACTTC	CASSQAFGGGYYEQYF
TRBV7-9	TRBD2	TRBJ2-5	many	TGTGCCAGCAGCCATCCCATGCGGGAGGGCCTTCGAAATCAAGAGACCCAGTACTTC	CASSHPMREGLRNQETQYF
TRBV4-1	NA	TRBJ1-5	many	TGCGCCAGCAGCCAACTACCGCAGGGGTGGCCCCAGCATTTT	CASSQLPQGWPQHF
TRBV11-2	NA	TRBJ2-2	many	TGTGCCAGCCCTAGGGGAAAGGAAAGGCAGAACACCGGGGAGCTGTTTTTT	CASPRGKERQNTGELFF
TRBV27	NA	TRBJ2-7	NA	TGTGCCAGCAGCTGGAGGGACGAGCAGTACTTC	CASSWRDEQYF
TRBV6-5	NA	TRBJ1-1	medium-sized	TGTGCCAGCAGGGGGCGAACTGAAGCTTTCTTT	CASRGRTEAFF
TRBV19	NA	TRBJ2-1	NA	TGTGCCAGTAGTATAGATCGGTTTATGGCGAATCGACATAACAATGAGCAGTTCTTC	CASSIDRFMANRHNNEQFF
TRBV7-9	TRBD2	TRBJ2-3	medium-sized	TGTGCCAGCAGCCCTGTAAGCGGGAGACTTTCGGATACGCAGTATTTT	CASSPVSGRLSDTQYF
TRBV5-1	NA	TRBJ1-1	many	TGCGCCAGCAGCTTGCGGAGTCCAGCTTGGGGCACTGAAGCTTTCTTT	CASSLRSPAWGTEAFF
TRBV7-9	NA	TRBJ1-5	many	TGTGCCAGCAGTGGGGTTAATAGCAATCAGCCCCAGCATTTT	CASSGVNSNQPQHF
TRBV29-1	NA	TRBJ2-1	many	TGCAGCGTTGGAGCAATCGAGGGCGTTTTTGACGAGCAGTTCTTC	CSVGAIEGVFDEQFF
TRBV10-3	TRBD2	TRBJ2-5	many	TGTGCCTCGGGACTAGCGGGAGGAGAGACCCAGTACTTC	CASGLAGGETQYF
TRBV5-1	NA	TRBJ2-5	NA	TGCGCCAGCAGCTTGGAGGAGACCCAGTACTTC	CASSLEETQYF
TRBV7-9	TRBD1	TRBJ1-1	many	TGTGCCAGCAGCCCACGACTGGACAGGGGGCGCTTGGCTTTCTTT	CASSPRLDRGRLAFF
TRBV7-9	NA	TRBJ1-1	medium-sized	TGTGCCAGCAGGGAGGGGGGGGGCACTGAAGCTTTCTTT	CASREGGGTEAFF
TRBV29-1	NA	TRBJ1-1	large	TGCAGCGTTGACAGGGAAGGGGACACTGAAGCTTTCTTT	CSVDREGDTEAFF
TRBV6-2/TRBV6-3	NA	TRBJ1-2	many	TGTGCCAGCAGTTACTCGACTAGAGGCCCTTCCCCACAAGCTAACTATGGCTACACCTTC	CASSYSTRGPSPQANYGYTF
TRBV5-6	NA	TRBJ2-6	medium-sized	TGTGCCAGCAAGGCAGGGTATACTGGGGCCAACGTCCTGACTTTC	CASKAGYTGANVLTF
TRBV20-1	NA	TRBJ1-6	NA	TGCAGTGCTAGAGATCGGGCAGGTTGGAATTCACCCCTCCACTTT	CSARDRAGWNSPLHF
TRBV6-1	TRBD2	TRBJ2-7	medium-sized	TGTGCCAGCAGTGAACTAGCGGGAGATTCCATATCCGAGCAGTACTTC	CASSELAGDSISEQYF
TRBV5-1	NA	TRBJ2-7	many	TGCGCCAGCAGCTCGATCCCAGGGCAGGGAACCTACGAGCAGTACTTC	CASSSIPGQGTYEQYF
TRBV29-1	NA	TRBJ1-4	medium-sized	TGCAGCGTTGATGCAGGGGCTGGTGAAAAACTGTTTTTT	CSVDAGAGEKLFF
TRBV10-3	TRBD1	TRBJ2-2	NA	TGTGCCATCAGTGAGTCTGGGGACAGGAGACCGTCCACCGGGGAGCTGTTTTTT	CAISESGDRRPSTGELFF
TRBV27	TRBD2	TRBJ2-3	NA	TGTGCCAGCAGTCAAACGCTAGCGGGGGCCTCAGATACGCAGTATTTT	CASSQTLAGASDTQYF
TRBV28	NA	TRBJ1-5	many	TGTGCCAGCAGCACCGCCGGAGGTGGGTTTGGTCAGCCCCAGCATTTT	CASSTAGGGFGQPQHF